This T cell receptor (beta chain) is drawn from a study of PD-L1 blockade in urothelial cancer (dated by TCRdb to 2015 to 2018). About the study as a whole: All patients started therapy around 2014 and received atezolizumab 1,200 mg intravenously every 3 weeks. Durable clinical benefit was achieved by nine patients and was not achieved by 20 patients. Somatic, immune and clinical correlates of response to PD-L1 blockade with atezolizumab in urothelial cancer were the focus of an exploratory multi-omic analysis. About 85% of the 29 patients were males with bladder-origin urothelial cancer, and about 60% of the roughly 29 reported a prior smoking history. Durable clinical benefit meant progression-free survival longer than 6 months, and TCR features were also tested against progression-free and overall survival. TCR sequencing covered pretreatment tumor samples and matched, serially collected peripheral blood taken before and after atezolizumab treatment. Patients had an ECOG performance status of 0 or 1 and had received between 0 and 3 prior chemotherapy regimens. Blood samples gave median yields of about 150,000 T cells and around 88,000 unique TCRs, along with a median clonality of approximately 0.08. Pretreatment blood TCR-seq was available for about 27 patients, at least one posttreatment blood collection was obtained for some 24 patients, and tumor TCR-seq was available for some 24 patients. In the same patients, whole exome sequencing and RNA sequencing of pretreatment tumors were performed in addition to TCR sequencing. Blood samples were analyzed at 3 weeks after treatment start (second dose) and at 6 weeks after treatment start.

The sample's time point label, in plain terms: pretreatment peripheral blood. A cohort of some 29 patients with locally advanced or metastatic urothelial carcinoma, treated at Memorial Sloan Kettering on a trial protocol, was included. Peripheral blood mononuclear cells were collected pretreatment and during treatment, with between 1 and 8 total time points obtained per patient. The Qiagen DNeasy Blood extraction kit was used to purify genomic DNA from total PBMCs and from tumor samples. PBMCs were collected pretreatment and during treatment and were isolated and stored as previously described. What the work shows at the level of the full study, not this receptor alone: Small sample size (n ≈ 27) and many exploratory analyses mean the results are intended to be hypothesis-generating. Among patients with durable benefit, tumor-associated TCR clones showed greater expansion in peripheral blood 3 weeks after treatment started (n ≈ 23, p = 0.022). A pretreatment peripheral blood TCR clonality below the median was linked to improved progression-free and overall survival.

To estimate absolute template abundance from read counts, synthetic TCR analog templates were spiked into each PCR. Using the immunoSEQ assay, TCRbeta CDR3 regions were amplified from genomic DNA with bias-controlled V and J gene primers. Sequencing of rearranged TCRbeta segments was performed at approximately 20X coverage. Per the original workflow: Sequencing errors were corrected by clustering and CDR3s were annotated against IMGT to assign V, D and J genes. Only productive TCRbeta rearrangements were used in downstream analyses, excluding out-of-frame or stop-codon sequences. Clonality was calculated as one minus the Shannon entropy normalized by the log of the number of unique productive sequences. Clones differing between time points or between blood and tumor were identified by Fisher's exact test with Benjamini-Hochberg correction at adjusted p below 0.01. TCRdb mirrors the immuneACCESS table, restricted to in-frame sequences. Some clones are absent from its copies; in checked studies, under half trace to an unresolved V gene, and the reason for the others is unknown. V and J calls and clone size follow that table, whereas D and trimming were derived from the DNA. The sample table shows about 55,000 clones, and approximately 88% are seen once. Clones ranked in the top ten supply roughly 1.3% of the sample.

Regarding this clone: What antigen it recognizes has not been identified. No much larger clone exists at a distance of one base, and base qualities are not known.

Based on the germline V gene (reference sequence), the CDR1 and CDR2 sequences are MNHEY and SMNVEV. Ends trimmed: V by 10 bases, J by 2 bases; bases unmatched to a gene: 5. Reading from cysteine to phenylalanine, the CDR3 counts 14 amino acids. Only the CDR3 portion is preserved as DNA: 42 bases, with reading frame beginning at the first base. The TCR sequence derives from a man aged 50 to 60 with urothelial cancer. The V and J genes are TRBV27 and TRBJ2-3, with TRBD2 identical over 11 junction bases. The sequences come from PBMCs, collected around atezolizumab (anti-PD-L1) treatment. The sequence in DNA is TGTGCCACAAATAGCGGGAGGGCCACAGATACGCAGTATTTT. Translated, this gives CATNSGRATDTQYF.